The 15 T cell receptor beta chains in this list originate from one sample, sequenced in a study of T cells in Graves' hyperthyroidism and ophthalmopathy. Amplification yielded TCR beta CDR3 regions, with RNA transcripts as the source. TCR CDR3 underwent first-round RT-PCR with the HTBI primer set. TCRdb analysed the multiplex PCR reads with MiXCR anew, one entry per CDR3 protein. The table records about 52,000 distinct CDR3 sequences, approximately 52% of them present only once. Material for sequencing was blood. Receptor source: a woman aged 50 to 60 with Graves' ophthalmopathy.

This clonotype counts as medium-sized. This chain links TRBV7-2 with TRBJ2-7; TRBD2 matches at 10 bases. With 6 bases clipped from V and 2 bases from J, the junction kept 7 bases outside the gene matches. This CDR3 region has 15 residues. Per the germline V gene, CDR1 is SGHTA and CDR2 is FQGNSA. The CDR3 coding sequence is TGTGCCAGCAGTTCCACTAGCGGGATGACCTACGAGCAGTACTTC. Its protein product is CASSSTSGMTYEQYF. Drawing the rest from reference TRBV7-2 and TRBJ2-7, the complete variable domain is GAGVSQSPSNKVTEKGKDVELRCDPISGHTALYWYRQSLGQGLEFLIYFQGNSAPDKSGLPSDRFSAERTGGSVSTLTIQRTQQEDSAVYLCASSSTSGMTYEQYFGPGTRLTVT.

This clonotype was picked up a small number of times. The chain couples TRBV12-3 or TRBV12-4 to TRBJ1-2; TRBD1 matches at 10 bases. The CDR3 sequence is 16 residues long. The ends lost 6 bases at V and 8 bases at J; junction bases unmatched: 15. The CDR3 DNA sequence: TGTGCCAGCAGCGGACAGGGGGGATTCGATGCGCGGGGCTACACCTTC. Protein product: CASSGQGGFDARGYTF.

This clonotype was counted only a few times. The chain employs TRBV27 and TRBJ2-5; 15 nucleotides agree with TRBD2. This CDR3 contains 17 residues. V shed 5 bases and J 0 bases; nucleotides not matched to a gene: 4. CDR1 is MNHEY, CDR2 SMNVEV, per germline (reference sequence). The chain's CDR3 is CASSPGTSGRYQETQYF. The DNA of the CDR3 is TGTGCCAGCAGTCCGGGGACTAGCGGGAGGTACCAAGAGACCCAGTACTTC.

This clonotype was seen repeatedly, ten times or more. The CDR3 spells CASSYSGGTGELFF. Here the CDR3 DNA reads TGTGCCAGCAGCTATTCAGGGGGGACCGGGGAGCTGTTTTTT. This chain uses TRBV7-3 with TRBJ2-2; TRBD1 is a possible D gene (7 bases). The CDR3 covers 14 residues. Trimming removed 4 bases from V and 5 bases from J, with 11 bases in between. Germline V CDR1 and CDR2: SGHTA, FQGTGA. Full variable domain (missing parts from reference TRBV7-3 and TRBJ2-2): GAGVSQTPSNKVTEKGKYVELRCDPISGHTALYWYRQSLGQGPEFLIYFQGTGAADDSGLPNDRFFAVRPEGSVSTLKIQRTERGDSAVYLCASSYSGGTGELFFGEGSRLTVL.

The chain uses TRBV10-3 and TRBJ1-6, with 8 bases fitting TRBD1. The trim removed 6 bases at V and 7 bases at J, leaving 5 bases unmatched. The CDR3 runs to 14 residues. Germline V CDR1 and CDR2: ENHRY, SYGVKD. CDR3 sequence (DNA): TGTGCCATCAGCCCGCAGGGGGCGAATTCACCCCTCCACTTT. It codes for CAISPQGANSPLHF.

The chain combines TRBV5-1 with TRBJ2-4; D may be TRBD1 or TRBD2 (5 bases each). The V and J ends lost 1 base and 2 bases respectively, with 13 bases between them. Germline-derived CDR1 and CDR2 are SGHRS and YFSETQ. The CDR3 covers 16 residues. Here the CDR3 reads CASSLRQGVSKNIQYF. The CDR3 coding sequence is TGCGCCAGCAGCTTGCGTCAGGGAGTGTCCAAAAACATTCAGTACTTC.

Concerning this clonotype: The DNA is omitted, as the CDR3 cannot be located on it reliably, and the CDR3 follows TCRdb's listing. V gene TRBV15 combines with J gene TRBJ2-5; TRBD1, the D gene given by the table, was not confirmed from the DNA. The CDR3 has 22 residues if both end residues are counted. Per the germline V gene, CDR1 is LNHNV and CDR2 is YYDKDF (reference sequence). CDR3 residues: CATSASDRGQEKLFFGSGTQYF.

This clonotype came up many times. The chain has TRBV7-9 and TRBJ1-1; 7 nucleotides match TRBD1. Germline V gene data show CDR1 as SEHNR and CDR2 as FQNEAQ (reference sequence). Trimming cost V 3 bases and J 1 base; bases outside gene matches: 8. The CDR3 runs to 16 residues. CDR3 region: CASSFGTVFKNTEAFF. The CDR3 region has the DNA TGTGCCAGCAGCTTCGGGACAGTTTTCAAGAACACTGAAGCTTTCTTT.

The chain recombines TRBV7-1 with TRBJ1-4; 7 bases match TRBD1. TRBV7-1 qualifies as an ORF whose function is uncertain. Trimming took 3 bases from V and 10 from J; bases not matched to a gene: 5. The CDR3 extends over 13 amino acids. The CDR3 DNA reads as TGTGCCAGCAGCTCCGGGACAGACGGAAAACTGTTTTTT. This codes for CASSSGTDGKLFF.

This clonotype appeared a few times. The rearrangement links TRBV10-3 to TRBJ1-5; TRBD1 agrees at 9 bases. This CDR3 region has 14 residues. The germline CDR1 and CDR2 sequences are ENHRY and SYGVKD. J gave up 4 bases and V 4 bases, and 2 bases lay outside the gene matches. The chain's CDR3 is CAISAGTGNQPQHF. The CDR3 DNA follows: TGTGCCATCAGTGCCGGGACAGGGAATCAGCCCCAGCATTTT.

This clonotype was found many times. The chain uses TRBV2 and TRBJ1-2; a possible D gene is TRBD1 (5 bases). V lost 5 bases and J lost 5, with 18 bases in between. The CDR3 has 15 amino acids. Per the germline V gene, CDR1 is SNHLY and CDR2 is FYNNEI. The CDR3 loop reads CASSPLQGMGYGYTF. The CDR3 DNA sequence: TGTGCCAGCAGTCCCCTCCAGGGAATGGGGTATGGCTACACCTTC.

The V call is TRBV7-2, the J call TRBJ2-5; D not certain. The germline gives CDR1 SGHTA, CDR2 FQGNSA. V gave up 2 bases and J gave up 7 bases, with 8 bases separating them. The CDR3 is 12 residues long. The CDR3 is CASSLRWRTQYF. CDR3 sequence (DNA): TGTGCCAGCAGCTTAAGGTGGAGGACCCAGTACTTC.

This clonotype was found a few times. This chain uses TRBV10-3 with TRBJ2-7; TRBD1 matches 7 bases. The CDR3 is made up of 13 amino acids. Per the germline V gene, CDR1 is ENHRY and CDR2 is SYGVKD. The trim removed 6 bases at V and 6 bases at J, leaving 8 bases unmatched. The CDR3: CAISRTGDIEQYF. In DNA form, the CDR3 reads TGTGCCATCAGCCGGACAGGCGATATCGAGCAGTACTTC.

The chain couples TRBV7-9 to TRBJ2-3; weak D call: TRBD1 (5 bases). The V gene's germline CDR1 is SEHNR and CDR2 FQNEAQ (reference sequence). The CDR3 consists of 13 residues. Trimming shortened V by 5 bases and J by 6 bases, and 12 bases separated the two germline ends. The CDR3 DNA reads as TGTGCCAGCAGCCCCAGGGCTCAGGATACGCAGTATTTT. Translation gives CASSPRAQDTQYF.

Note on this clonotype: Likely a read error: the CDR3 ends without its conserved phenylalanine or tryptophan. No DNA is shown, since the ends of the CDR3 on it are uncertain; the CDR3 is the one TCRdb lists. The chain combines TRBV10-3 with TRBJ1-3; TRBD1, the D gene given by the table, was not confirmed from the DNA. Germline V gene sequence: CDR1 ENHRY, CDR2 SYGVKD. The CDR3 sequence runs 8 residues, both termini included. This CDR3 is CAISERGV.